Following are 19 T cell receptor beta chains from one sample sequenced in a study of vaccination effects on CD4 cells after COVID-19. With the ViraFEST assay, the study expanded antigen-specific CD4+ T cells using viral peptide pools, then sequenced them. After more than 8 days in culture, the CD4+ T cells were isolated. The infection with SARS-CoV-2 (confirmed by PCR) occurred in this person between March and December 2020. The method was immunoSEQ multiplex PCR; TCRdb's version includes in-frame clones alone and lacks a portion of them. Here the sample spans 55,000 to 90,000 clones, more than 65% being singletons. Their target antigens are unknown. Material: CD4+ T cells from PBMCs cultured with HIV peptides, obtained before COVID-19 vaccination. The subset was: HIV-1 Nef peptide pool negative control/reference culture. The receptor set was obtained from a human donor who had a prior SARS-CoV-2 infection.

The chain combines TRBV20-1 with TRBJ1-1; D remains ambiguous. This CDR3 region has 11 residues. The V gene's germline CDR1 is DFQATT and CDR2 SNEGSKA (reference sequence). Trimming cost V 7 bases and J 3 bases, with 9 bases left between them. This CDR3 is CSDIRDTEAFF. CDR3 in DNA: TGCAGTGATATCCGGGACACTGAAGCTTTCTTT.

This clone was seen a few times. This chain connects TRBV2 to TRBJ2-3, with a possible D match to TRBD2 (7 bases). Trimming removed 7 bases at V and 0 bases at J, with 11 bases between. This CDR3 has 14 amino acids. Germline CDR1 is SNHLY and CDR2 is FYNNEI. The CDR3 region is CASKGGRSTDTQYF. The DNA for the CDR3 is TGTGCCAGCAAGGGGGGGAGGAGCACAGATACGCAGTATTTT.

The chain uses TRBV25-1 and TRBJ1-3; TRBD1 matches at 10 bases. This CDR3 is built from 15 residues. The germline gives CDR1 MGHDK, CDR2 SYGVNS. V was pared by 6 bases and J by 1 base, with 3 bases of the junction left unmatched. For the CDR3, the DNA is TGTGCCAGCAGCCCGGGACAGGGGTCTGGAAACACCATATATTTT. It translates to CASSPGQGSGNTIYF.

A note on this clone: The junction departs from the called germline gene at one end, perhaps through a read error. The chain employs TRBV11-3 and TRBJ2-7; perhaps D is TRBD1 or TRBD2 (6 bases each). Germline CDR1 and CDR2: SGHNT and YENEEA. The length of the CDR3 is 12 residues. The CDR3 sequence is CASSQEGGATLF. DNA for the CDR3: TGTGCCAGCAGTCAAGAGGGGGGAGCCACGCTTTTC. The full variable domain, with the rest looked up from reference TRBV11-3 and TRBJ2-7, is EAGVVQSPRYKIIEKKQPVAFWCNPISGHNTLYWYLQNLGQGPELLIRYENEEAVDDSQLPKDRFSAERLKGVDSTLKIQPAELGDSAVYLCASSQEGGATLFGPGTRLTVT.

The chain joins TRBV9 to TRBJ1-3; 10 bases align to TRBD1. The CDR3 runs to 19 residues. Unmatched junction bases numbered 16, after V lost 3 bases and J lost 4 bases. Germline CDR1 is SGDLS and CDR2 is YYNGEE. This chain's CDR3 is CASSGQPGQGLLRGNTIYF. CDR3 coding DNA: TGTGCCAGCAGCGGACAGCCGGGACAGGGGCTACTACGGGGAAACACCATATATTTT.

This chain links TRBV19 with TRBJ1-2, with a possible D match to TRBD1 (5 bases). V lost 5 bases, J lost 5 bases, and 24 bases lay in between. This CDR3 has 17 amino acids. CDR1 is LNHDA and CDR2 is SQIVND in the germline V gene (reference sequence). CDR3 loop: CASSLPTSADSRYGYTF. The CDR3 region has the DNA TGTGCCAGTAGTCTCCCCACGTCGGCAGACAGTAGGTATGGCTACACCTTC.

The chain combines TRBV7-9 with TRBJ1-1; 8 bases line up with TRBD1. Germline V gene data show CDR1 as SEHNR and CDR2 as FQNEAQ (reference sequence). The CDR3 is 14 residues long. The V and J ends lost 5 bases and 1 base, in that order; junction bases with no gene match: 3. CDR3 sequence: CASSPQGGNTEAFF. CDR3 nucleotide sequence: TGTGCCAGCAGCCCACAGGGGGGGAACACTGAAGCTTTCTTT. The full variable domain, its missing parts supplied by reference TRBV7-9 and TRBJ1-1, is DTGVSQNPRHKITKRGQNVTFRCDPISEHNRLYWYRQTLGQGPEFLTYFQNEAQLEKSRLLSDRFSAERPKGSFSTLEIQRTEQGDSAMYLCASSPQGGNTEAFFGQGTRLTVV.

The CDR3 DNA reads as TGTGCCAGCAGCTTGCTTGGACAGGGGGAAGAGCAGTACTTC. Translated: CASSLLGQGEEQYF. The chain joins TRBV5-4 to TRBJ2-7, with 10 bases lining up with TRBD1. The CDR3 consists of 14 residues. The germline V gene has CDR1 SGHNT and CDR2 YYREEE (reference sequence). Germline trimming cut 1 base from V and 7 bases from J; bases unmatched to any gene: 5.

The gene calls are TRBV21-1 and TRBJ1-2; the table assigns TRBD1, which was not confirmed against the DNA. TRBV21-1 is deemed a pseudogene. The CDR3 is 17 residues long. The CDR3 nucleotides read TGTGCCAGTCATACCGGGACAGAGCTACTCTTGGCTATTGGCTACACCTTC. This translates into CASHTGTELLLAIGYTF.

This chain links TRBV3-1 (or the pseudogene TRBV3-2) with TRBJ1-2, with D tentatively TRBD1 (5 bases). The CDR3 loop spans 13 amino acids. Looked up from germline, CDR1 is LGHDT and CDR2 is YNNKEL (reference sequence). Trimming stripped 6 bases from V and 11 bases from J, with 19 bases between. The CDR3 bases are TGTGCCAGCAGTGGCCCTGATTTCAGGGAATACACCTTC. Translating gives CASSGPDFREYTF.

V and J are TRBV7-2 and TRBJ1-1; maybe TRBD1 (5 bases). Trimming removed 1 base from V and 2 bases from J, with 8 bases in between. The CDR3 has 14 amino acids. Per germline, CDR1 SGHTA and CDR2 FQGNSA. The CDR3 here is CASSLGRGNTEAFF. In DNA, the CDR3 is TGTGCCAGCAGCTTAGGTAGGGGTAACACTGAAGCTTTCTTT.

The genes are TRBV18 and TRBJ2-2; D not resolved. With 2 bases removed from V and 1 base from J, the gap between germline ends came to 5 bases. Germline lookup yields CDR1 KGHSH and CDR2 LQKENI. CDR3 size: 14 residues. The CDR3 sequence is CASSPDWNTGELFF. The CDR3 DNA is TGTGCCAGCTCACCAGACTGGAACACCGGGGAGCTGTTTTTT.

The genes are TRBV5-1 and TRBJ1-1; 9 bases match TRBD1. From germline, CDR1 is SGHRS and CDR2 YFSETQ. The CDR3 runs 14 residues. V lost 4 bases, J lost 4 bases, and 5 bases stayed unmatched. The DNA of the CDR3 is TGCGCCAGCAGCGTCGACAGGGGGAGCACTGAAGCTTTCTTT. Translating it yields CASSVDRGSTEAFF.

The chain is built from TRBV10-3 and TRBJ1-5; D remains ambiguous. Germline V gene sequence: CDR1 ENHRY, CDR2 SYGVKD. This CDR3 contains 12 residues. V was pared by 6 bases and J by 3 bases, with 6 bases between. The chain's CDR3 is CAISPNNQPQHF. The CDR3 DNA reads TGTGCCATCAGCCCCAACAATCAGCCCCAGCATTTT.

The CDR3 nucleotides read TGTGCCAGCAGCCCGGGACTAGCGGGGAACAATGAGCAGTTCTTC. Protein: CASSPGLAGNNEQFF. The chain is built from TRBV6-5 and TRBJ2-1; 13 bases line up with TRBD2. Germline lookup yields CDR1 MNHEY and CDR2 SVGAGI. The CDR3 length is 15 residues. The junction had 4 bases not matched to a gene; V was cut back by 6 bases and J by 5 bases.

The genes are TRBV7-6 and TRBJ1-5; 9 nucleotides match TRBD1. V trimming: 5 bases; J trimming: 1 base; junction bases outside the gene matches: 9. The CDR3 extends over 17 amino acids. Germline V gene data show CDR1 as SGHVS and CDR2 as FNYEAQ. CDR3 in amino acids: CASSMGQGMGSNQPQHF. The CDR3 DNA is TGTGCCAGCAGCATGGGACAGGGTATGGGGAGCAATCAGCCCCAGCATTTT. The whole variable domain, filled in from reference TRBV7-6 and TRBJ1-5, reads GAGVSQSPRYKVTKRGQDVALRCDPISGHVSLYWYRQALGQGPEFLTYFNYEAQQDKSGLPNDRFSAERPEGSISTLTIQRTEQRDSAMYRCASSMGQGMGSNQPQHFGDGTRLSIL.

The genes are TRBV4-3 and TRBJ1-4; TRBD1 matches 11 bases. The CDR3 is 15 residues long. The V gene's germline CDR1 is LGHNA and CDR2 YSLEER. V lost 2 bases to trimming and J lost 7 bases; unmatched junction nucleotides: 3. CDR3: CASSQTGTGGEKLFF. Here the CDR3 DNA reads TGCGCCAGCAGCCAAACCGGGACAGGGGGTGAAAAACTGTTTTTT.

The chain links TRBV5-1 to TRBJ1-1, with TRBD1 matching over 10 bases. The ends lost 4 bases at V and 0 bases at J; junction bases unmatched: 6. Germline V gene sequence: CDR1 SGHRS, CDR2 YFSETQ. The CDR3 has 16 residues. CDR3 protein: CASSTDRGPMNTEAFF. Here the CDR3 DNA reads TGCGCCAGCAGCACTGACAGGGGGCCAATGAACACTGAAGCTTTCTTT. The full variable domain, with the rest looked up from reference TRBV5-1 and TRBJ1-1, is KAGVTQTPRYLIKTRGQQVTLSCSPISGHRSVSWYQQTPGQGLQFLFEYFSETQRNKGNFPGRFSGRQFSNSRSEMNVSTLELGDSALYLCASSTDRGPMNTEAFFGQGTRLTVV.

The V gene is TRBV2, the J gene TRBJ1-3, with a possible D match to TRBD1 (6 bases). V was shortened by 5 bases and J by 10 bases, with 15 bases between the two germline ends. Germline V gene lookup returns CDR1 SNHLY and CDR2 FYNNEI. The CDR3 runs 13 residues. Here the CDR3 DNA reads TGTGCCAGCAGTCTCAGACAGGTCATAACCATATATTTT. Its translation is CASSLRQVITIYF. The full variable domain, completed using reference TRBV2 and TRBJ1-3, is EPEVTQTPSHQVTQMGQEVILRCVPISNHLYFYWYRQILGQKVEFLVSFYNNEISEKSEIFDDQFSVERPDGSNFTLKIRSTKLEDSAMYFCASSLRQVITIYFGEGSWLTVV.